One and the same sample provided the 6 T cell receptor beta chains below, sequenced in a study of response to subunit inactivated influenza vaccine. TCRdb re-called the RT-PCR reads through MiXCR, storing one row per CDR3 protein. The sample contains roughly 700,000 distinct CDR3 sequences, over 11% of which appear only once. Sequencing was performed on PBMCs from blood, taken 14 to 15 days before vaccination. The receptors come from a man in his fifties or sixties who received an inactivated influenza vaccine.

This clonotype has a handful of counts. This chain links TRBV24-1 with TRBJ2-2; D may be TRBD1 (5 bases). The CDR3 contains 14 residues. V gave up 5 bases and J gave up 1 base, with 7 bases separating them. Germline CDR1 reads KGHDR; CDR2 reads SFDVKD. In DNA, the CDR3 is TGTGCCACCAGTGTTACAGGGAACACCGGGGAGCTGTTTTTT. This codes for CATSVTGNTGELFF.

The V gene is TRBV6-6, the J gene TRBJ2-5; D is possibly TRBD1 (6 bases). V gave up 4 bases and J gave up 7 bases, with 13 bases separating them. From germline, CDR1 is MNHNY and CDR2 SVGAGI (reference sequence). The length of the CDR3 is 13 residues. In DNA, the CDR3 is TGTGCCAGCAGTTCAGAGGGGGTTACGACCCAGTACTTC. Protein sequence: CASSSEGVTTQYF.

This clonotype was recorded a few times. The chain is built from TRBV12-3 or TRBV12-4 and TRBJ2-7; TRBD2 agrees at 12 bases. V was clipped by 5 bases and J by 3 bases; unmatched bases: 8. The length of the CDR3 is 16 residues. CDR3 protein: CASSPQGLAGNYEQYF. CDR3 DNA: TGTGCCAGCAGTCCCCAAGGACTAGCGGGGAACTACGAGCAGTACTTC.

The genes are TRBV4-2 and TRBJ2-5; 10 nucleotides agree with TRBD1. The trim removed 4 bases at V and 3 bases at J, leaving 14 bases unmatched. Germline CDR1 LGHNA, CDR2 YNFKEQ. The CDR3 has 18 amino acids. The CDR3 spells CASSPQFESGTGEETQYF. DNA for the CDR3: TGTGCCAGCAGCCCCCAATTCGAATCCGGGACAGGGGAAGAGACCCAGTACTTC.

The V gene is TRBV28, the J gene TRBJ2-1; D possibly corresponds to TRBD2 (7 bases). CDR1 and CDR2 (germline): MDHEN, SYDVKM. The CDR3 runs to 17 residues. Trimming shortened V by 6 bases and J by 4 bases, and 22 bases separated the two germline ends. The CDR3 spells CASRHSFGGATYNEQFF. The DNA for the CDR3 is TGTGCCAGCAGACACTCCTTTGGGGGGGCGACTTACAATGAGCAGTTCTTC.

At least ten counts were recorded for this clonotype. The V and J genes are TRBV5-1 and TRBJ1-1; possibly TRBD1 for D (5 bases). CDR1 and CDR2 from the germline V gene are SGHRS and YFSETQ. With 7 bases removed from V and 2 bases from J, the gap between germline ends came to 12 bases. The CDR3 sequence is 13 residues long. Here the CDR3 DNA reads TGCGCCAGCGGATGGGACGGTAACACTGAAGCTTTCTTT. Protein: CASGWDGNTEAFF.